This TCR beta chain came from a study of spatial heterogeneity in lung cancer. This CDR3 contains 16 residues. Time point denoted: sample taken at primary tumor resection. The input material, whole RNA from tumor, nontumor lung or frozen PBMC, was sequenced unsorted. A total of under 80 untreated early-stage non-small cell lung cancer patients served as donors. TCRdb fed the 5' RACE reads into MiXCR, producing one record per CDR3 protein. This sample carries fewer than 20,000 distinct CDR3 sequences, about a fifth of them seen once, and the ten largest clones take 15% to 20%. This sequence joins TRBV21-1 and TRBJ2-5; the table's D call TRBD1 went unverified against the DNA. TRBV21-1 is described as a pseudogene. This TCR derives from a female donor with early-stage non-small cell lung cancer. This sample comprised PBMCs, obtained at surgery. The CDR3 DNA is TGTGCCAGCAGTAGTTCAATGGGGGTCAGCCAAGAGACCCAGTACTTC. Amino acids: CASSSSMGVSQETQYF.